This T cell receptor beta chain emerged from a study of CD8 T cells in Susac syndrome. Study-level points and caveats: The authors found fewer than 20 Susac-specific public clones in total CD8+ repertoires and 5 or 6 in CD8+ TEMRA repertoires. Individuals included in the TCR sequencing and HLA analysis were acknowledged by the study to be relatively few in number.

From blood CD8+ and CD4+ T cells, the TCR beta chain was sequenced. The CDR3 length is 13 residues. V was trimmed by 6 bases and J by 2 bases, leaving 13 bases between them. Germline CDR1 and CDR2: SQVTM and ANQGSEA. An input of roughly 0.5 to 1 ug of RNA was subjected to reverse transcription using random hexamers. It was immunoSEQ multiplex PCR that amplified TCR beta CDR3 across 54 Vbeta and 13 Jbeta. Each CDR3 protein is one row after TCRdb ran MiXCR on the immunoSEQ multiplex PCR reads. The sample lists roughly 89,000 distinct CDR3 sequences; 95% to 97% were seen once. For this clonotype: The antigen is undetermined.

The sequence was obtained from a human donor with Susac syndrome. The V call is TRBV29-1, the J call TRBJ1-2; D ambiguous. The sequenced sample was CD8+ T cells from PBMCs. CDR3 amino acids: CSVLKTQNYGYTF. The CDR3, as DNA: TGCAGCGTCCTTAAAACACAAAACTATGGCTACACCTTC.